These 10 T cell receptor beta chains share one sample of origin, sequenced in a study of shared clonotypes between healthy human individuals. Method: immunoSEQ multiplex PCR; TCRdb's copy keeps in-frame clones and lacks some. The table shows 950,000 to 1,100,000 clones, with 60% to 80% occurring only once. The sequenced sample was memory CD4+ T cells sorted from blood. This sample's subset: CD45RA-negative fraction. The receptors were gathered from a man aged 18 to 30 in good health.

The chain recombines TRBV2 with TRBJ2-5, with TRBD2 identical over 7 bases. Germline trimming cut 9 bases from V and 5 bases from J; bases unmatched to any gene: 6. CDR3 length: 12 amino acids. Germline values: CDR1 SNHLY, CDR2 FYNNEI. The CDR3 DNA sequence: TGTGCCAGTGGCGGGAGTCCGGAGACCCAGTACTTC. Protein: CASGGSPETQYF.

The gene calls are TRBV6-1 and TRBJ2-1; D is ambiguous. Germline-derived CDR1 and CDR2 are MNHNS and SASEGT. Trimming pared 6 bases from V and 8 bases from J, leaving 17 bases between. The CDR3 consists of 14 residues. CDR3 DNA sequence: TGTGCCAGCAGATTGTTCTCCGCGGTAGATGAGCAGTTCTTC. Protein product: CASRLFSAVDEQFF.

This clone was counted at least ten times. The rearrangement joins TRBV9 to TRBJ2-5; no definite D call. The V gene lost 0 bases and the J gene lost 4 bases, with 7 bases spanning the gap. CDR1 is SGDLS, CDR2 YYNGEE, per germline. CDR3 length equals 13 residues. CDR3 loop: CASSVGNGETQYF. The CDR3 DNA follows: TGTGCCAGCAGCGTAGGTAACGGAGAGACCCAGTACTTC.

J is TRBJ2-1 and V is TRBV18; D possibly corresponds to TRBD2 (5 bases). Per germline, CDR1 KGHSH and CDR2 LQKENI. Trimming took 0 bases from V and 3 from J, leaving 12 bases between them. The CDR3 consists of 16 residues. The chain's CDR3 is CASSPPLRELYNEQFF. DNA for the CDR3: TGTGCCAGCTCACCACCGTTGAGGGAGCTCTACAATGAGCAGTTCTTC.

This clone was seen only a few times. One junction end does not reproduce the germline sequence, and a read error may be involved. The rearrangement links TRBV6-1 to TRBJ1-5, with D maybe TRBD1 (5 bases). The germline CDR1 and CDR2 sequences are MNHNS and SASEGT. This CDR3 comprises 18 residues. The chain's CDR3 is CASSEGVQRGTGNQPQHF. The CDR3 DNA reads as TGTGCCAGCAGCGAAGGGGTACAGCGCGGCACGGGCAATCAGCCCCAGCATTTT.

There are a few counts of this clone. V usage is TRBV18 and J usage is TRBJ1-3; no firm D call. The V end was cut by 1 base, the J end by 0 bases, with 19 bases between. The CDR3 sequence is 19 residues long. CDR1 KGHSH and CDR2 LQKENI come from the germline V gene. The CDR3 nucleotides are TGTGCCAGCTCACCACGGGGTAGAGGGATTTTACCCTCTGGAAACACCATATATTTT. This translates into CASSPRGRGILPSGNTIYF.

The V and J genes are TRBV6-5 and TRBJ2-7, with D tentatively TRBD2 (5 bases). CDR3 size: 14 residues. Trimming left V 7 bases short and J 2 bases short, with 15 bases between. Germline values: CDR1 MNHEY, CDR2 SVGAGI. In DNA form, the CDR3 reads TGTGCCAGCATGGGCGCCGCGGGCACCTACGAGCAGTACTTC. Protein sequence: CASMGAAGTYEQYF.

This clone was found a few times. The chain couples TRBV10-3 to TRBJ1-1, with 8 bases identical to TRBD1. With 10 bases clipped from V and 0 bases from J, the junction kept 10 bases outside the gene matches. The CDR3 contains 15 residues. The germline CDR1 and CDR2 sequences are ENHRY and SYGVKD. DNA for the CDR3: TGTGCCACCCGGGGACAGGCAGGGATGAACACTGAAGCTTTCTTT. Translating it yields CATRGQAGMNTEAFF.

This rearrangement joins TRBV2 to TRBJ1-2, with 9 bases fitting TRBD1. In germline, CDR1 is SNHLY, CDR2 FYNNEI. There are 14 residues in the CDR3. V trimming: 4 bases; J trimming: 4 bases; junction bases outside the gene matches: 4. DNA for the CDR3: TGTGCCAGCAGTGCCGGGACAGGGCCCTATGGCTACACCTTC. Translating it yields CASSAGTGPYGYTF.

V and J are TRBV18 and TRBJ2-7; D remains unclear. CDR1 KGHSH and CDR2 LQKENI come from the germline V gene. The V end was cut by 2 bases, the J end by 3 bases, with 11 bases between. This CDR3 comprises 14 residues. The CDR3 spells CASSPSSGDYEQYF. For the CDR3, the DNA is TGTGCCAGCTCACCATCTTCCGGAGACTACGAGCAGTACTTC.